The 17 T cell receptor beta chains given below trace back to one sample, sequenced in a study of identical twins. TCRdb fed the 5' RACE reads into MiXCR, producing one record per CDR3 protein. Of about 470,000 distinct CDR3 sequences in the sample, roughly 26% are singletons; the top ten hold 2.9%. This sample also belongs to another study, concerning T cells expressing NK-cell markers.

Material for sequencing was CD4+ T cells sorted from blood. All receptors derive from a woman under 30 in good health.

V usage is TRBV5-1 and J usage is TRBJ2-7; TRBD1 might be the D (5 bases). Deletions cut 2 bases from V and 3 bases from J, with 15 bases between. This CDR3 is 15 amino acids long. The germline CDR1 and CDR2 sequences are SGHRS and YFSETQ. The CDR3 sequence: CASSFAAGPLYEQYF. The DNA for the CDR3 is TGCGCCAGCAGCTTTGCAGCAGGGCCTCTCTACGAGCAGTACTTC.

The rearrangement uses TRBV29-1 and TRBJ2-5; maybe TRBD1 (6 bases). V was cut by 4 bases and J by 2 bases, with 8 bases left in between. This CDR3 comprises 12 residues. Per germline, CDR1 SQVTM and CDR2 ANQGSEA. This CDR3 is CSVGGRQETQYF. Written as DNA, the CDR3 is TGCAGCGTTGGGGGGCGTCAAGAGACCCAGTACTTC.

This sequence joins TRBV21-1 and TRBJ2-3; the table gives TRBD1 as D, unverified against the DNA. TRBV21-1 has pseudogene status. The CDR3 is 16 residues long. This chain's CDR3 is CASSKGGGTDAATQYF. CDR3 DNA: TGTGCCAGCAGCAAAGGGGGGGGGACAGACGCCGCTACGCAGTATTTT.

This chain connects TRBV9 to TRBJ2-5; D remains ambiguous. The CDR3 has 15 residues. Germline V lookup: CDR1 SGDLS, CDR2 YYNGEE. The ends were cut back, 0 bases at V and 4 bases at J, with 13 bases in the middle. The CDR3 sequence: CASSVATYMGETQYF. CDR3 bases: TGTGCCAGCAGCGTAGCCACATACATGGGAGAGACCCAGTACTTC. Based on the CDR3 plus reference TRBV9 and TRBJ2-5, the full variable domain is DSGVTQTPKHLITATGQRVTLRCSPRSGDLSVYWYQQSLDQGLQFLIQYYNGEERAKGNILERFSAQQFPDLHSELNLSSLELGDSALYFCASSVATYMGETQYFGPGTRLLVL.

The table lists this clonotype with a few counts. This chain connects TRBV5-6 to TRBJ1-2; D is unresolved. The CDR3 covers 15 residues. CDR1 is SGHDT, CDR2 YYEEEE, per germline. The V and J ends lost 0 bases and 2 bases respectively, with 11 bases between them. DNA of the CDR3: TGTGCCAGCAGCTTGGTCGGGAAGTCAAACTATGGCTACACCTTC. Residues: CASSLVGKSNYGYTF.

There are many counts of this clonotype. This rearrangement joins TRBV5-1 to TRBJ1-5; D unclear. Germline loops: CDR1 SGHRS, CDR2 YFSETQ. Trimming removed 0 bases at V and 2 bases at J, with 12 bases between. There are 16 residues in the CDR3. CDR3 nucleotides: TGCGCCAGCAGCTTGGAGGCGGTCTCTGGCAATCAGCCCCAGCATTTT. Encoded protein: CASSLEAVSGNQPQHF.

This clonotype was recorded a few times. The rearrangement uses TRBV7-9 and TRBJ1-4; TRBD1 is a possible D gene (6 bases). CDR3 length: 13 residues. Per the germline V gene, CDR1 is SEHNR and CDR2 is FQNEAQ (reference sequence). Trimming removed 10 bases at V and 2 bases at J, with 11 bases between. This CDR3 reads CATRGATNEKLFF. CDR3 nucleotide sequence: TGTGCCACGAGGGGGGCGACTAATGAAAAACTGTTTTTT.

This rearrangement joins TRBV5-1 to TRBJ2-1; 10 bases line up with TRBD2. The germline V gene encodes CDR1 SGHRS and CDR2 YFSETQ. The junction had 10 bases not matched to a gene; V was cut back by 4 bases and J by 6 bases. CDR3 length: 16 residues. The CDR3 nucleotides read TGCGCCAGCAGCCTACCAGGGGCTAGCGGGGGCAATGAGCAGTTCTTC. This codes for CASSLPGASGGNEQFF.

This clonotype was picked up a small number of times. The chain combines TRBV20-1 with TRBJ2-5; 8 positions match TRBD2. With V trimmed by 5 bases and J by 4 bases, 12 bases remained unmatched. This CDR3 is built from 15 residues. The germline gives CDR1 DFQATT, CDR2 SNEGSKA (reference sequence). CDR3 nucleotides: TGCAGTGCTTTCCCTGAAATAGCGGGGAGAGAGACCCAGTACTTC. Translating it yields CSAFPEIAGRETQYF.

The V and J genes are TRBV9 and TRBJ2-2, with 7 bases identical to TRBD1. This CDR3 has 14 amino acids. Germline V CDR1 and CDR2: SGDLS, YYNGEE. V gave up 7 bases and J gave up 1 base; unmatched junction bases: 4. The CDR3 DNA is TGTGCCAGCGCACGACAGGGGAACACCGGGGAGCTGTTTTTT. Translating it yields CASARQGNTGELFF.

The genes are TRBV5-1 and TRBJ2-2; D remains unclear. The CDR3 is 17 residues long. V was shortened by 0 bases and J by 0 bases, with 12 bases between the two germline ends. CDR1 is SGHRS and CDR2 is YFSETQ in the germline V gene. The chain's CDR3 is CASSLVAGHANTGELFF. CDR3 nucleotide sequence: TGCGCCAGCAGCTTGGTCGCAGGTCACGCGAACACCGGGGAGCTGTTTTTT.

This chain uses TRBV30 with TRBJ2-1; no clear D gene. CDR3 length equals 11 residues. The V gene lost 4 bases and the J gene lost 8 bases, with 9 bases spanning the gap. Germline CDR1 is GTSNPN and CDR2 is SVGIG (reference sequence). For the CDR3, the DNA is TGTGCCTGGAATAAATGGGATGAGCAGTTCTTC. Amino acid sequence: CAWNKWDEQFF.

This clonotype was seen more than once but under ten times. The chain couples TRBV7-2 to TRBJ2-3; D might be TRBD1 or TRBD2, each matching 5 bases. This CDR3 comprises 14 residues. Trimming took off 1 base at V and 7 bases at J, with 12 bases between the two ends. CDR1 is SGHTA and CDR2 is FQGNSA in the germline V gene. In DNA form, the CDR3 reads TGTGCCAGCAGCTTAGGAGGGGACGGGAATACGCAGTATTTT. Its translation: CASSLGGDGNTQYF.

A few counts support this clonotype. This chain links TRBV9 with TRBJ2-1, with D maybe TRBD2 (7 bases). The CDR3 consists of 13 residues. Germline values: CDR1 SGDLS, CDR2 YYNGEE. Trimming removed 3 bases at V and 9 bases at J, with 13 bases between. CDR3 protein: CASSGGGRGEQFF. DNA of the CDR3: TGTGCCAGCAGCGGGGGGGGCCGGGGTGAGCAGTTCTTC.

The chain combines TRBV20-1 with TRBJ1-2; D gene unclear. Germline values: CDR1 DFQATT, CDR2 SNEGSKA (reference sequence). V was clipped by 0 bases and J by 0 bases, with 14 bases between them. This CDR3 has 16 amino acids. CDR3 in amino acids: CSARDKNRLANYGYTF. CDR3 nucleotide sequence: TGCAGTGCTAGAGATAAGAACAGATTAGCTAACTATGGCTACACCTTC.

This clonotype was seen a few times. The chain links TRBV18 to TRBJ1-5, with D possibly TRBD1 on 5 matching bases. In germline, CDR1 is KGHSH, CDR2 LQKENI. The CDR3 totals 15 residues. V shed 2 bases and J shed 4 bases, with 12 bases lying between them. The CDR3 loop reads CASSPEAGVNQPQHF. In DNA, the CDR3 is TGTGCCAGCTCACCAGAGGCGGGGGTTAATCAGCCCCAGCATTTT. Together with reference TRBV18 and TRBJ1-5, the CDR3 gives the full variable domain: NAGVMQNPRHLVRRRGQEARLRCSPMKGHSHVYWYRQLPEEGLKFMVYLQKENIIDESGMPKERFSAEFPKEGPSILRIQQVVRGDSAAYFCASSPEAGVNQPQHFGDGTRLSIL.

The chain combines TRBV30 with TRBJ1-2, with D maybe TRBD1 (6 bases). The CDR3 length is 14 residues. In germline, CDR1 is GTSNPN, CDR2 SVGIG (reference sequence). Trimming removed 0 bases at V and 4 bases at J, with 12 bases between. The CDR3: CAWSVLNRAYGYTF. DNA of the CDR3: TGTGCCTGGAGTGTGTTAAACAGGGCCTATGGCTACACCTTC. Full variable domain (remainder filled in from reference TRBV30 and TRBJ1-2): SQTIHQWPATLVQPVGSPLSLECTVEGTSNPNLYWYRQAAGRGLQLLFYSVGIGQISSEVPQNLSASRPQDRQFILSSKKLLLSDSGFYLCAWSVLNRAYGYTFGSGTRLTVV.